The T cell receptor (beta chain) under discussion was sequenced for a study of T cells in Graves' hyperthyroidism and ophthalmopathy. Regarding the study as a whole: Separating ophthalmopathy from stable hyperthyroidism was achieved by a 13 V-J model. Expanded thyroid clonotypes (above 0.001) were mostly also found in blood.

Each diagnosis drew on symptoms, thyroxine, TRAb, thyroid ultrasound and orbital computed tomography findings. Amplification targeted TCR beta CDR3 regions from RNA transcripts. During a first-round RT-PCR of the TCR CDR3, the HTBI primer set was used. TCRdb called the multiplex PCR reads again in MiXCR, with one record for every CDR3 protein. The table includes about 290,000 distinct CDR3 sequences, less than 15% detected once. Of note for this clonotype: What it binds is not known.

The CDR3 has 13 residues. The V gene lost 6 bases and the J gene lost 5 bases, with 13 bases spanning the gap. Germline-derived CDR1 and CDR2 are MNHEY and SVGEGT. The V gene is TRBV6-2 or TRBV6-3, the J gene TRBJ2-5, with D possibly being TRBD2 (5 bases). The sequence was obtained from a woman in her thirties with Graves' hyperthyroidism that later progressed to Graves' ophthalmopathy. The specimen sequenced was blood. The CDR3 sequence: CASSRPGVETQYF. CDR3 nucleotide sequence: TGTGCCAGCAGCCGACCCGGGGTGGAGACCCAGTACTTC.